The 27 T cell receptor beta chains below were found in one sample sequenced in a study of human T cells and chemical hapten exposure. In TCRdb, the RACE reads were re-called with MiXCR into one record per CDR3 protein. The data contain 180,000 or so distinct CDR3 sequences, roughly 15% of them seen just once; the ten biggest clones take up 1.5% to 2%. Time point reported: patch test 1, 2 weeks after DPC sensitization. Treatment here: therapeutic diphenylcyclopropenone sensitization with weekly scalp DPC. Sequencing was performed on whole blood, taken in connection with sensitization to the hapten diphenylcyclopropenone (DPC). These receptors were collected from a woman under 40 with alopecia areata. Some clones in this sample may be carry-over from other donors' samples.

CDR3 DNA sequence: TGCGCCAGCAGCCAAGAAGGAACTCGTATGCCACGAGCTTTCTTT. Its translation is CASSQEGTRMPRAFF. V usage is TRBV4-3 and J usage is TRBJ1-1; no firm D call. The CDR3 covers 15 residues. Looked up from germline, CDR1 is LGHNA and CDR2 is YSLEER. The ends were cut back, 0 bases at V and 10 bases at J, with 18 bases in the middle.

This clonotype has a count of ten or more. CDR3 protein: CASSQELHQPQHF. The CDR3 nucleotides are TGCGCCAGCAGCCAAGAATTACATCAGCCCCAGCATTTT. This rearrangement joins TRBV4-1 to TRBJ1-5; the D is unclear. V lost 0 bases to trimming and J lost 5 bases, with 5 bases between them. The CDR3 has 13 amino acids. Germline V CDR1 and CDR2: MGHRA, YSYEKL.

This clonotype was seen more than once but under ten times. V usage is TRBV28 and J usage is TRBJ2-3; unclear D gene. This CDR3 has 15 amino acids. Trimming took off 2 bases at V and 4 bases at J, with 13 bases between the two ends. CDR1 is MDHEN, CDR2 SYDVKM, per germline. CDR3 in amino acids: CASSLPGPDADTQYF. The CDR3 DNA reads as TGTGCCAGCAGTTTACCAGGTCCGGACGCAGATACGCAGTATTTT.

The gene calls are TRBV7-2 and TRBJ1-6; D is unresolved. CDR1 and CDR2 (germline): SGHTA, FQGNSA. Trimming left V 3 bases short and J 9 bases short, with 12 bases between. The CDR3 extends over 14 amino acids. In DNA form, the CDR3 reads TGTGCCAGCAGCTTTAGGGTTATCAGTTCACCCCTCCACTTT. Protein product: CASSFRVISSPLHF.

This clonotype was recorded only once. This chain joins TRBV7-9 and TRBJ2-7; D is uncertain. This CDR3 contains 14 residues. Germline CDR1 and CDR2: SEHNR and FQNEAQ (reference sequence). V was clipped by 1 base and J by 4 bases, with 11 bases between them. CDR3 region: CASSLEPAVYEQYF. The CDR3 bases are TGTGCCAGCAGCTTAGAACCTGCAGTATACGAGCAGTACTTC. Full variable domain (rest looked up from reference TRBV7-9 and TRBJ2-7): DTGVSQNPRHKITKRGQNVTFRCDPISEHNRLYWYRQTLGQGPEFLTYFQNEAQLEKSRLLSDRFSAERPKGSFSTLEIQRTEQGDSAMYLCASSLEPAVYEQYFGPGTRLTVT.

This clonotype was found a few times. The chain combines TRBV5-4 with TRBJ2-3; 10 nucleotides agree with TRBD1. The CDR3 contains 15 residues. Germline V lookup: CDR1 SGHNT, CDR2 YYREEE (reference sequence). Trimming removed 5 bases from V and 2 bases from J; junction bases left unmatched: 5. The CDR3 here is CASRMGQGNTDTQYF. For the CDR3, the DNA is TGTGCCAGCAGAATGGGACAGGGGAACACAGATACGCAGTATTTT.

This chain uses TRBV11-2 with TRBJ1-1; D not certain. From germline, CDR1 is SGHAT and CDR2 FQNNGV. This CDR3 contains 11 residues. Between the trimmed V and J ends, which lost 5 bases and 7 bases, there was a span of 8 bases. The CDR3 DNA reads TGTGCCAGCAGCCCACAGATTGAAGCTTTCTTT. Protein product: CASSPQIEAFF.

This clonotype was detected a few times. V is TRBV7-9 and J is TRBJ1-4; D not certain. This CDR3 has 18 amino acids. The V end lost 0 bases, the J end lost 0 bases, and 14 bases lay between the germline ends. Germline V gives CDR1 SEHNR, CDR2 FQNEAQ (reference sequence). CDR3 nucleotide sequence: TGTGCCAGCAGCTTAGCGGGCCGGGTCGCTGCAACTAATGAAAAACTGTTTTTT. Translated, it gives CASSLAGRVAATNEKLFF.

This rearrangement joins TRBV12-3 or TRBV12-4 to TRBJ2-7; D uncertain. The CDR3 sequence is 16 residues long. V shed 1 base and J shed 0 bases, with 13 bases lying between them. Here the CDR3 reads CASSLVVASSSYEQYF. CDR3 coding DNA: TGTGCCAGCAGTTTAGTTGTGGCCTCGAGCTCCTACGAGCAGTACTTC.

This chain links TRBV19 with TRBJ1-5; the D gene is possibly TRBD1 (5 bases). The CDR3 covers 16 residues. The germline gives CDR1 LNHDA, CDR2 SQIVND (reference sequence). V lost 2 bases to trimming and J lost 8 bases, with 19 bases between them. In nucleotides, the CDR3 is TGTGCCAGTAGTATAAGGTATAGGGGATCACTGGAGCCCCAGCATTTT. Its translation: CASSIRYRGSLEPQHF.

The V call is TRBV7-2, the J call TRBJ2-1; 11 bases line up with TRBD2. The CDR3 runs to 15 residues. After removal of 5 bases from V and 8 bases from J, the junction contained 8 bases not matched to a gene. Germline CDR1 is SGHTA and CDR2 is FQGNSA. CDR3 residues: CASSPTSGSLYEQFF. The CDR3 bases are TGTGCCAGCAGCCCAACTAGCGGGAGTCTCTATGAGCAGTTCTTC.

CDR3 residues: CSAPKTGGSYEQYF. CDR3 in DNA: TGCAGTGCTCCGAAAACAGGGGGGTCCTACGAGCAGTACTTC. The V and J genes are TRBV20-1 and TRBJ2-7, with 8 bases identical to TRBD1. In germline, CDR1 is DFQATT, CDR2 SNEGSKA (reference sequence). Unmatched junction bases numbered 7, after V lost 5 bases and J lost 1 base. CDR3 length: 14 amino acids.

This clonotype appeared a few times. The chain employs TRBV20-1 and TRBJ2-5, with 9 bases lining up with TRBD1. Looked up from germline, CDR1 is DFQATT and CDR2 is SNEGSKA (reference sequence). The length of the CDR3 is 14 residues. V lost 6 bases and J lost 5; bases outside the gene matches: 10. The CDR3 DNA reads TGCAGTGCGCGACGCACAGGGGGCGGCGAGACCCAGTACTTC. Protein product: CSARRTGGGETQYF.

This clonotype was recorded many times. This chain links TRBV5-1 with TRBJ2-2, with 11 bases identical to TRBD2. The ends lost 4 bases at V and 7 bases at J; junction bases unmatched: 12. From germline, CDR1 is SGHRS and CDR2 YFSETQ. The CDR3 spans 17 residues. The CDR3 DNA follows: TGCGCCAGCAGCCACCTCACTAGCGGGAGAAGGGACGGGGAGCTGTTTTTT. Encoded protein: CASSHLTSGRRDGELFF.

This chain connects TRBV6-1 to TRBJ2-7; 7 nucleotides agree with TRBD2. The CDR3 length is 13 residues. Trimming cost V 4 bases and J 4 bases; bases outside gene matches: 4. Germline loops: CDR1 MNHNS, CDR2 SASEGT. The CDR3 is CASSVRLAYEQYF. CDR3 sequence (DNA): TGTGCCAGCAGTGTGAGACTAGCATACGAGCAGTACTTC.

The chain has TRBV4-3 and TRBJ2-7, with a weak D call TRBD1 (6 bases). Trimming left V 0 bases short and J 3 bases short, with 12 bases between. Germline CDR1 reads LGHNA; CDR2 reads YSLEER. The CDR3 consists of 15 residues. The CDR3 bases are TGCGCCAGCAGCCAAGATCGTCAGGGGTTCTACGAGCAGTACTTC. Its translation is CASSQDRQGFYEQYF.

The chain combines TRBV2 with TRBJ2-1; unclear D gene. Trimming removed 0 bases at V and 5 bases at J, with 5 bases between. Germline assignment: CDR1 SNHLY and CDR2 FYNNEI. CDR3 length: 13 amino acids. CDR3 residues: CASSEAEDNEQFF. CDR3 DNA: TGTGCCAGCAGTGAAGCTGAGGACAATGAGCAGTTCTTC.

This clonotype came up many times. The chain carries TRBV29-1 and TRBJ2-5; 10 nucleotides line up with TRBD2. Germline-derived CDR1 and CDR2 are SQVTM and ANQGSEA. Trimming cost V 5 bases and J 5 bases; bases outside gene matches: 14. The CDR3 is made up of 16 amino acids. The CDR3 here is CSVPGIGGLARETQYF. DNA of the CDR3: TGCAGCGTTCCGGGCATTGGGGGACTAGCGCGGGAGACCCAGTACTTC.

A few counts support this clonotype. The V call is TRBV29-1, the J call TRBJ2-1, with TRBD2 as a possible D gene (6 bases). Germline loops: CDR1 SQVTM, CDR2 ANQGSEA. The CDR3 length is 12 residues. V was cut by 5 bases and J by 15 bases, with 20 bases left in between. The chain's CDR3 is CSVRLGLPELFF. CDR3 nucleotides: TGCAGCGTTCGGCTGGGACTGCCAGAATTGTTCTTC.

This clonotype was picked up one time. The chain has TRBV3-1 and TRBJ2-3; tentatively, D is TRBD1 (5 bases). CDR1 is LGHDT, CDR2 YNNKEL, per germline (reference sequence). The CDR3 contains 14 residues. V lost 3 bases and J lost 6, with 13 bases in between. The CDR3 loop reads CASSQDQGSDTQYF. The CDR3 DNA reads as TGTGCCAGCAGCCAGGATCAGGGTTCGGATACGCAGTATTTT.

This clonotype was detected a few times. The chain recombines TRBV20-1 with TRBJ1-1; D is unclear. Germline lookup yields CDR1 DFQATT and CDR2 SNEGSKA (reference sequence). V was shortened by 8 bases and J by 8 bases, with 15 bases between the two germline ends. The CDR3 contains 11 residues. CDR3 protein: CSTSSPEEAFF. CDR3 nucleotides: TGCAGTACGAGCTCCCCGGAAGAAGCTTTCTTT.

This clonotype occurred a few times. The chain employs TRBV7-9 and TRBJ1-1; D is undetermined. Trimming stripped 5 bases from V and 3 bases from J, with 13 bases between. This CDR3 spans 14 amino acids. The V gene's germline CDR1 is SEHNR and CDR2 FQNEAQ (reference sequence). The CDR3 nucleotides are TGTGCCAGCAGCCCGTCTACAGTTTACACTGAAGCTTTCTTT. Translated: CASSPSTVYTEAFF.

The rearrangement links TRBV29-1 to TRBJ2-2; 7 bases match TRBD2. Germline-derived CDR1 and CDR2 are SQVTM and ANQGSEA. The CDR3 consists of 13 residues. V shed 5 bases and J 7 bases; nucleotides not matched to a gene: 7. The CDR3: CSVKRGGHGELFF. The CDR3, as DNA: TGCAGCGTTAAAAGGGGAGGGCACGGGGAGCTGTTTTTT.

This clonotype was recorded many times. CDR3 in amino acids: CSVRWAGGVPEAFF. CDR3 DNA sequence: TGCAGCGTTCGGTGGGCAGGGGGCGTCCCTGAAGCTTTCTTT. The gene calls are TRBV29-1 and TRBJ1-1; 8 bases line up with TRBD1. Per the germline V gene, CDR1 is SQVTM and CDR2 is ANQGSEA. V shed 5 bases and J 6 bases; nucleotides not matched to a gene: 11. The length of the CDR3 is 14 residues.

This clonotype was picked up a small number of times. V gene TRBV7-2 combines with J gene TRBJ1-2; unclear D gene. The germline gives CDR1 SGHTA, CDR2 FQGNSA. V was cut by 5 bases and J by 0 bases, with 16 bases left in between. CDR3 length equals 16 residues. CDR3 nucleotides: TGTGCCAGCAGCCGAGGCCGGGCCGAAACTAACTATGGCTACACCTTC. This translates into CASSRGRAETNYGYTF.

This clonotype was seen many times. The chain has TRBV7-9 and TRBJ2-3; 12 bases line up with TRBD1. After removal of 5 bases from V and 2 bases from J, the junction contained 5 bases not matched to a gene. The CDR3 totals 16 residues. Germline CDR1 and CDR2: SEHNR and FQNEAQ (reference sequence). CDR3 coding DNA: TGTGCCAGCAGCCGCGGGACAGGGGGCCTCACAGATACGCAGTATTTT. Protein sequence: CASSRGTGGLTDTQYF.

The V gene is TRBV3-1, the J gene TRBJ2-7; TRBD1 matches 8 bases. The germline V gene encodes CDR1 LGHDT and CDR2 YNNKEL (reference sequence). This CDR3 comprises 16 residues. Trimming at V came to 1 base and at J to 3 bases, leaving 8 bases not matched to a gene. CDR3 in amino acids: CASSQGWAGGLYEQYF. CDR3 sequence (DNA): TGTGCCAGCAGCCAAGGTTGGGCAGGGGGCCTCTACGAGCAGTACTTC.